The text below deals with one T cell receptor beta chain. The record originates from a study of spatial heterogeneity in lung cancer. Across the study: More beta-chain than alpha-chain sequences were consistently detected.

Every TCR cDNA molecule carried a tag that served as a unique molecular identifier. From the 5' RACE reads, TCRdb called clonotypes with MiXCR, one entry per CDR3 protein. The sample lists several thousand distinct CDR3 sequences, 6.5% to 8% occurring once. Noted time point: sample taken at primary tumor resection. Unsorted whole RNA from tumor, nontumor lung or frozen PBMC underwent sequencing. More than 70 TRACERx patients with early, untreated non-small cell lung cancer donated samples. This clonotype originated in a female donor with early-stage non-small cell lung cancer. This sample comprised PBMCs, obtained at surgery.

The CDR3 DNA reads TGTGCCAGCGAGGCCCGAGACACAGATACGCAGTATTTT. It encodes CASEARDTDTQYF. The V call is TRBV7-9, the J call TRBJ2-3; D unresolved. Germline V gene sequence: CDR1 SEHNR, CDR2 FQNEAQ (reference sequence). The V end lost 8 bases, the J end lost 2 bases, and 11 bases lay between the germline ends. This CDR3 region has 13 residues.